One and the same sample provided the 11 T cell receptor beta chains below, sequenced in a study of CD8 T cells in ankylosing spondylitis. TCRdb recomputed calls from the 5' RACE reads with MiXCR, one row per CDR3 protein. The data hold 200,000 to 300,000 distinct CDR3 sequences, with roughly a tenth observed a single time. The sample comprised blood, either unsorted or a sorted T cell fraction (not recorded which). The source is a male donor with ankylosing spondylitis or in good health (not recorded which).

This clonotype was counted many times. The rearrangement joins TRBV12-3 or TRBV12-4 to TRBJ2-1; 12 bases agree with TRBD2. This CDR3 region has 13 residues. After removal of 5 bases from V and 13 bases from J, the junction contained 6 bases not matched to a gene. CDR3 sequence reads: CASSPRTSGIQFF. The CDR3 DNA reads TGTGCCAGCAGTCCCAGGACTAGCGGGATCCAGTTCTTC.

V is TRBV7-9 and J is TRBJ2-1; D not resolved. CDR1 is SEHNR, CDR2 FQNEAQ, per germline (reference sequence). V was trimmed by 1 base and J by 6 bases, leaving 10 bases between them. The length of the CDR3 is 14 residues. In DNA form, the CDR3 reads TGTGCCAGCAGCTTAGACGGTGGGCCCAATGAGCAGTTCTTC. It codes for CASSLDGGPNEQFF.

This clonotype was seen at least ten times. V is TRBV7-2 and J is TRBJ2-1, with 12 bases aligning to TRBD2. This CDR3 comprises 15 residues. V lost 5 bases, J lost 7 bases, and 6 bases stayed unmatched. Germline V gives CDR1 SGHTA, CDR2 FQGNSA. The CDR3 DNA is TGTGCCAGCAGCCACCGACTAGCGGGAGAGAATGAGCAGTTCTTC. Translation: CASSHRLAGENEQFF.

The table lists this clonotype with many counts. This chain uses TRBV3-1 with TRBJ2-1, with D possibly matching TRBD2 (6 bases). V gave up 0 bases and J gave up 5 bases, with 20 bases separating them. The CDR3 runs 18 residues. Germline V CDR1 and CDR2: LGHDT, YNNKEL (reference sequence). The CDR3 loop reads CASSQDRTGATPDNEQFF. CDR3 nucleotides: TGTGCCAGCAGCCAAGACAGGACGGGAGCAACCCCGGACAATGAGCAGTTCTTC.

This chain joins TRBV19 and TRBJ1-5, with 9 bases matching TRBD1. J was trimmed by 7 bases and V by 7 bases; bases with no gene match: 8. The CDR3 contains 14 residues. Per germline, CDR1 LNHDA and CDR2 SQIVND (reference sequence). The CDR3, as DNA: TGTGCCAGTAACGGGGACAGGGCCAGACAGCCCCAGCATTTT. Translating gives CASNGDRARQPQHF.

This clonotype was detected many times. The V call is TRBV12-3 or TRBV12-4, the J call TRBJ2-1; D is undetermined. The CDR3 is 14 residues long. The V gene lost 2 bases and the J gene lost 7 bases, with 12 bases spanning the gap. Here the CDR3 reads CASSLQGIGNEQFF. The CDR3 DNA follows: TGTGCCAGCAGTTTACAAGGGATTGGTAATGAGCAGTTCTTC.

This clonotype was picked up many times. The V gene is TRBV5-1, the J gene TRBJ1-4; no clear D gene. With 2 bases removed from V and 0 bases from J, the gap between germline ends came to 8 bases. This CDR3 has 15 amino acids. Germline-derived CDR1 and CDR2 are SGHRS and YFSETQ. In DNA, the CDR3 is TGCGCCAGCAGCTTTCGTCCATCAACTAATGAAAAACTGTTTTTT. This translates into CASSFRPSTNEKLFF.

This clonotype was seen only a few times. The V call is TRBV2, the J call TRBJ2-3; D may be TRBD2 (5 bases). The CDR3 extends over 14 amino acids. Germline V lookup: CDR1 SNHLY, CDR2 FYNNEI. V dropped 7 bases and J dropped 0 bases, with 11 bases sitting between them. CDR3 protein: CASTRVTSTDTQYF. CDR3 DNA sequence: TGTGCCAGCACGCGGGTAACTAGCACAGATACGCAGTATTTT.

This clonotype was seen at least ten times. The gene calls are TRBV6-1 and TRBJ1-1; D call uncertain. Germline assignment: CDR1 MNHNS and CDR2 SASEGT. The CDR3 is 14 residues long. Trimming shortened V by 3 bases and J by 1 base, and 9 bases separated the two germline ends. CDR3 nucleotide sequence: TGTGCCAGCAGTGAGGCCTCTGGGAACACTGAAGCTTTCTTT. Translating gives CASSEASGNTEAFF.

At least ten counts were recorded for this clonotype. The chain uses TRBV29-1 and TRBJ1-2; perhaps TRBD1 as D (6 bases). V was pared by 1 base and J by 3 bases, with 6 bases between. This CDR3 comprises 12 residues. Germline V gene lookup returns CDR1 SQVTM and CDR2 ANQGSEA. The CDR3 region has the DNA TGCAGCGTTGAAGGGGGGCACTATGGCTACACCTTC. Its protein product is CSVEGGHYGYTF.

This clonotype occurred many times. The chain has TRBV25-1 and TRBJ2-4; D remains ambiguous. Trimming left V 5 bases short and J 0 bases short, with 14 bases between. Germline CDR1 and CDR2: MGHDK and SYGVNS. The CDR3 totals 16 residues. CDR3 in amino acids: CASSPARSLAKNIQYF. CDR3 in DNA: TGTGCCAGCAGTCCCGCCCGGAGTCTAGCCAAAAACATTCAGTACTTC. Complete variable domain (other parts from reference TRBV25-1 and TRBJ2-4): EADIYQTPRYLVIGTGKKITLECSQTMGHDKMYWYQQDPGMELHLIHYSYGVNSTEKGDLSSESTVSRIRTEHFPLTLESARPSHTSQYLCASSPARSLAKNIQYFGAGTRLSVL.